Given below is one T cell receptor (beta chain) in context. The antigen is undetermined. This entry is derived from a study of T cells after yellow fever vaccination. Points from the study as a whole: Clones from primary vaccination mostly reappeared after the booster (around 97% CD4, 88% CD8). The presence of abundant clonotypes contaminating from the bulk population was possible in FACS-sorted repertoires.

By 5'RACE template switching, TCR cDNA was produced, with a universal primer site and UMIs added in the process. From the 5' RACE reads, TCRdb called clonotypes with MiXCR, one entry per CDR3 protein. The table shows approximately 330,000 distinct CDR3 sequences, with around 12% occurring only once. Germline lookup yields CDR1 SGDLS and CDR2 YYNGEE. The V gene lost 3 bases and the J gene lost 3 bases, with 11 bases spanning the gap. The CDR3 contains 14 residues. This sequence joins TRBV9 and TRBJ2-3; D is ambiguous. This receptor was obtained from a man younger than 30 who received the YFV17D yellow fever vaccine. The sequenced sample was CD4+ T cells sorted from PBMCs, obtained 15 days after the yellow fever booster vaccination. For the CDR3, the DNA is TGTGCCAGCAGCGCTAGGTGGCAGACAGATACGCAGTATTTT. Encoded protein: CASSARWQTDTQYF.